One and the same sample provided the 26 T cell receptor beta chains below, sequenced in a study of blood T cell repertoires in COVID-19. Sequencing used immunoSEQ multiplex PCR; TCRdb keeps in-frame clones, though not all of them. In the table there are hundreds of thousands of clones, approximately 90% of which are singletons. Sequencing was done on a sample of PBMCs or T cells enriched from blood (not recorded which). These receptors were collected from a man younger than 35 who had recovered from COVID-19.

In its sample, this clone was seen once. This chain joins TRBV7-9 and TRBJ2-1; 10 bases match TRBD1. The CDR3 has 16 amino acids. J lost 8 bases, V lost 1 base, and 8 bases had no gene match. The germline V gene encodes CDR1 SEHNR and CDR2 FQNEAQ (reference sequence). CDR3 in DNA: TGTGCCAGCAGCTTAGGGACAGGGGGATTACGGCATGAGCAGTTCTTC. Its protein product is CASSLGTGGLRHEQFF.

The J gene is TRBJ1-2, the V gene TRBV5-1; 7 bases match TRBD1. The trim removed 5 bases at V and 5 bases at J, leaving 6 bases unmatched. The CDR3 is made up of 13 amino acids. Germline loops: CDR1 SGHRS, CDR2 YFSETQ. CDR3 loop: CASSNSGGYGYTF. Written as DNA, the CDR3 is TGCGCCAGCAGTAATTCAGGGGGATATGGCTACACCTTC. The full variable domain, rest sourced from reference TRBV5-1 and TRBJ1-2, is KAGVTQTPRYLIKTRGQQVTLSCSPISGHRSVSWYQQTPGQGLQFLFEYFSETQRNKGNFPGRFSGRQFSNSRSEMNVSTLELGDSALYLCASSNSGGYGYTFGSGTRLTVV.

The table lists this clone with a count of one. The gene calls are TRBV7-3 and TRBJ2-3; 10 bases line up with TRBD2. CDR1 and CDR2 (germline): SGHTA, FQGTGA. The trim removed 5 bases at V and 6 bases at J, leaving 8 bases unmatched. The CDR3 totals 15 residues. Here the CDR3 DNA reads TGTGCCAGCAGCCTCCTAGCGGGGGTGGGGGATACGCAGTATTTT. Residues: CASSLLAGVGDTQYF.

The chain carries TRBV5-4 and TRBJ1-2; 8 bases align to TRBD1. Trimming at V came to 4 bases and at J to 7 bases, leaving 12 bases not matched to a gene. CDR1 is SGHNT and CDR2 is YYREEE in the germline V gene (reference sequence). The CDR3 spans 15 residues. The CDR3 sequence is CASSPAGGQVPGYTF. The CDR3 DNA reads as TGTGCCAGCAGCCCGGCTGGGGGACAGGTACCTGGCTACACCTTC.

V usage is TRBV5-1 and J usage is TRBJ2-3, with TRBD2 matching 7 bases. Germline-derived CDR1 and CDR2 are SGHRS and YFSETQ. CDR3 length: 15 amino acids. V was pared by 4 bases and J by 0 bases, with 5 bases of the junction left unmatched. This CDR3 is CASSPRGESTDTQYF. DNA for the CDR3: TGCGCCAGCAGCCCCCGGGGGGAAAGCACAGATACGCAGTATTTT.

The chain has TRBV9 and TRBJ2-1; D might be TRBD1 (6 bases). The V gene lost 3 bases and the J gene lost 9 bases, with 10 bases spanning the gap. The CDR3 has 12 amino acids. Germline V gives CDR1 SGDLS, CDR2 YYNGEE. The CDR3 DNA follows: TGTGCCAGCAGCGCCCCCAGGGGTGAGCAGTTCTTC. It encodes CASSAPRGEQFF.

This chain connects TRBV7-2 to TRBJ1-2, with D possibly being TRBD1 (6 bases). This CDR3 is built from 14 residues. V was pared by 5 bases and J by 5 bases, with 15 bases between. The V gene's germline CDR1 is SGHTA and CDR2 FQGNSA. The CDR3, as DNA: TGTGCCAGCAGCACCCGGACAGAATATTATGGCTACACCTTC. This encodes CASSTRTEYYGYTF.

The genes are TRBV2 and TRBJ2-1; 7 positions match TRBD2. Germline V gene lookup returns CDR1 SNHLY and CDR2 FYNNEI. The V and J ends lost 7 bases and 7 bases, in that order; junction bases with no gene match: 19. CDR3 length: 17 amino acids. The CDR3 nucleotides read TGTGCCAGCATCCTCAAGTGGGGGGAGGGATGGGTTAATGAGCAGTTCTTC. Its translation is CASILKWGEGWVNEQFF.

The chain has TRBV7-9 and TRBJ2-6; TRBD1 agrees at 9 bases. This CDR3 is 17 amino acids long. The V segment lost 5 bases and the J segment 4 bases; nucleotides outside the gene matches: 9. Looked up from germline, CDR1 is SEHNR and CDR2 is FQNEAQ (reference sequence). The CDR3 DNA is TGTGCCAGCAGCCTCCCGGGACAGGGTCGCGGGGCCAACGTCCTGACTTTC. Encoded protein: CASSLPGQGRGANVLTF.

Points on this clone: This sample also contains other DNA sequences that code for the same CDR3. The chain recombines TRBV3-1 (or the pseudogene TRBV3-2) with TRBJ1-2; D ambiguous. This CDR3 is built from 13 residues. Trimming took 1 base from V and 2 from J, leaving 5 bases between them. CDR1 and CDR2 from the germline V gene are LGHDT and YNNKEL (reference sequence). CDR3 coding DNA: TGTGCCAGCAGCCAAGGAGGAAACTATGGCTACACCTTC. Translating gives CASSQGGNYGYTF.

The chain combines TRBV15 with TRBJ1-1, with 7 bases that match TRBD1. CDR1 and CDR2 from the germline V gene are LNHNV and YYDKDF (reference sequence). With V trimmed by 0 bases and J by 4 bases, 5 bases remained unmatched. This CDR3 region has 15 residues. The CDR3, as DNA: TGTGCCACCAGCAGAGATCAATCAGGGGGCACTGAAGCTTTCTTT. This codes for CATSRDQSGGTEAFF.

This clone was recorded at least ten times. The same CDR3 is also encoded by other DNA sequences in this sample. The CDR3 DNA reads TGTGCCAGCTCATCGCCGCAGGGGATGAACACTGAAGCTTTCTTT. It encodes CASSSPQGMNTEAFF. J is TRBJ1-1 and V is TRBV18, with TRBD1 as a possible D gene (6 bases). The CDR3 runs to 15 residues. The V gene's germline CDR1 is KGHSH and CDR2 LQKENI. V was shortened by 5 bases and J by 0 bases, with 13 bases between the two germline ends. The entire variable domain, with the rest obtained from reference TRBV18 and TRBJ1-1, is as follows: NAGVMQNPRHLVRRRGQEARLRCSPMKGHSHVYWYRQLPEEGLKFMVYLQKENIIDESGMPKERFSAEFPKEGPSILRIQQVVRGDSAAYFCASSSPQGMNTEAFFGQGTRLTVV.

This clone was found a few times. The chain employs TRBV7-3 and TRBJ2-1, with TRBD2 matching over 8 bases. The CDR3 sequence is 15 residues long. The germline V gene encodes CDR1 SGHTA and CDR2 FQGTGA. Unmatched junction bases numbered 9, after V lost 2 bases and J lost 9 bases. The CDR3 bases are TGTGCCAGCAGCTTATTTGACGGGAGGGAAATTGAGCAGTTCTTC. This sequence encodes CASSLFDGREIEQFF. The full variable domain, its missing parts supplied by reference TRBV7-3 and TRBJ2-1, is GAGVSQTPSNKVTEKGKYVELRCDPISGHTALYWYRQSLGQGPEFLIYFQGTGAADDSGLPNDRFFAVRPEGSVSTLKIQRTERGDSAVYLCASSLFDGREIEQFFGPGTRLTVL.

This chain links TRBV4-1 with TRBJ2-2, with TRBD2 matching over 14 bases. Germline CDR1 is MGHRA and CDR2 is YSYEKL. Germline trimming cut 5 bases from V and 5 bases from J; bases unmatched to any gene: 10. This CDR3 comprises 18 residues. CDR3 DNA sequence: TGCGCCAGCAGCGGTCGACTAGCGGGAGGGTCAGGGACCGGGGAGCTGTTTTTT. Its translation is CASSGRLAGGSGTGELFF.

The DNA of the CDR3 is TGCGCCAGCAGCCAAGTGTTAGCGGGAGGGCCAGATGAGCAGTTCTTC. Its protein product is CASSQVLAGGPDEQFF. The J gene is TRBJ2-1, the V gene TRBV4-1; 11 nucleotides align to TRBD2. Looked up from germline, CDR1 is MGHRA and CDR2 is YSYEKL. The V gene end was trimmed by 1 base and the J gene end by 8 bases; junction bases not matched to a gene: 7. The CDR3 is 16 residues long.

The J gene is TRBJ2-5, the V gene TRBV30; D remains ambiguous. The V gene's germline CDR1 is GTSNPN and CDR2 SVGIG (reference sequence). The CDR3 spans 11 residues. Between the trimmed V and J ends, which lost 0 bases and 6 bases, there was a span of 5 bases. CDR3 region: CAWSVHQTQYF. Here the CDR3 DNA reads TGTGCCTGGAGTGTACACCAGACCCAGTACTTC.

This clone was seen just once. The V and J genes are TRBV25-1 and TRBJ1-4, with TRBD1 identical over 7 bases. The junction had 3 bases not matched to a gene; V was cut back by 4 bases and J by 7 bases. This CDR3 has 13 amino acids. Germline-derived CDR1 and CDR2 are MGHDK and SYGVNS. The CDR3 sequence is CASSAGTVEKLFF. In DNA, the CDR3 is TGTGCCAGCAGTGCGGGGACAGTTGAAAAACTGTTTTTT.

The chain uses TRBV2 and TRBJ1-5, with D perhaps matching TRBD1 (5 bases). CDR3 length: 14 residues. The germline gives CDR1 SNHLY, CDR2 FYNNEI. V dropped 8 bases and J dropped 4 bases, with 15 bases sitting between them. In DNA form, the CDR3 reads TGTGCCAGCGTTGGGGGGGACTTTAATCAGCCCCAGCATTTT. Its protein product is CASVGGDFNQPQHF.

The chain couples TRBV9 to TRBJ2-6; no clear D. CDR1 and CDR2 from the germline V gene are SGDLS and YYNGEE. Trimming shortened V by 3 bases and J by 4 bases, and 8 bases separated the two germline ends. The CDR3 spans 14 residues. CDR3 region: CASSAPLGANVLTF. CDR3 sequence (DNA): TGTGCCAGCAGCGCCCCCCTGGGGGCCAACGTCCTGACTTTC.

The chain combines TRBV15 with TRBJ2-5; 7 bases fit TRBD2. The CDR3 has 18 amino acids. The V and J ends lost 1 base and 0 bases, in that order; junction bases with no gene match: 11. CDR1 is LNHNV, CDR2 YYDKDF, per germline (reference sequence). The CDR3 region has the DNA TGTGCCACCAGCAGAGGGTGGCTAGCGGATTCGTACCAAGAGACCCAGTACTTC. Its translation: CATSRGWLADSYQETQYF.

The CDR3 region is CASSREWGQGIYEQYF. In DNA, the CDR3 is TGTGCCAGTAGCCGCGAATGGGGACAGGGAATCTACGAGCAGTACTTC. This chain uses TRBV19 with TRBJ2-7, with 9 positions matching TRBD1. Germline values: CDR1 LNHDA, CDR2 SQIVND (reference sequence). V was pared by 6 bases and J by 3 bases, with 12 bases of the junction left unmatched. This CDR3 region has 16 residues.

The chain employs TRBV19 and TRBJ2-5; D is unresolved. Germline V lookup: CDR1 LNHDA, CDR2 SQIVND (reference sequence). This CDR3 has 13 residues. Trimming took 5 bases from V and 2 from J, leaving 9 bases between them. Written as DNA, the CDR3 is TGTGCCAGTAGTCGGTCTATTCAAGAGACCCAGTACTTC. Protein product: CASSRSIQETQYF.

This clone was recorded once. This chain connects TRBV7-6 to TRBJ1-5, with TRBD1 matching 9 bases. The germline V gene encodes CDR1 SGHVS and CDR2 FNYEAQ. With 1 base clipped from V and 3 bases from J, the junction kept 4 bases outside the gene matches. This CDR3 is 16 amino acids long. The CDR3 DNA is TGTGCCAGCAGCTTAGGGGGACAGGGAATCAATCAGCCCCAGCATTTT. Encoded protein: CASSLGGQGINQPQHF.

The gene calls are TRBV29-1 and TRBJ1-2; 7 bases fit TRBD1. The CDR3 runs 11 residues. J gave up 4 bases and V 6 bases, and 2 bases lay outside the gene matches. Germline V CDR1 and CDR2: SQVTM, ANQGSEA. CDR3 loop: CSVRQGYGYTF. CDR3 in DNA: TGCAGCGTCCGACAGGGCTATGGCTACACCTTC. The whole variable domain, remainder taken from reference TRBV29-1 and TRBJ1-2, is SAVISQKPSRDICQRGTSLTIQCQVDSQVTMMFWYRQQPGQSLTLIATANQGSEATYESGFVIDKFPISRPNLTFSTLTVSNMSPEDSSIYLCSVRQGYGYTFGSGTRLTVV.

The V and J genes are TRBV5-8 and TRBJ1-2; the D gene is possibly TRBD1 (5 bases). The length of the CDR3 is 15 residues. The ends were cut back, 1 base at V and 5 bases at J, with 15 bases in the middle. Germline CDR1 reads SGHTS; CDR2 reads YDEGEE. This chain's CDR3 is CASSLLWGRSYGYTF. Written as DNA, the CDR3 is TGTGCCAGCAGCTTGTTGTGGGGCCGGTCTTATGGCTACACCTTC.

The chain combines TRBV12-5 with TRBJ2-1; 9 bases are shared with TRBD2. The J segment lost 7 bases and the V segment lost 0 bases, leaving 7 bases of the junction unmatched. This CDR3 contains 16 residues. Germline loops: CDR1 LGHNT, CDR2 FRNRAP. The CDR3 loop is CASGLVRASGTNEQFF. The CDR3 DNA is TGTGCTAGTGGTTTGGTACGGGCTAGCGGGACAAATGAGCAGTTCTTC.